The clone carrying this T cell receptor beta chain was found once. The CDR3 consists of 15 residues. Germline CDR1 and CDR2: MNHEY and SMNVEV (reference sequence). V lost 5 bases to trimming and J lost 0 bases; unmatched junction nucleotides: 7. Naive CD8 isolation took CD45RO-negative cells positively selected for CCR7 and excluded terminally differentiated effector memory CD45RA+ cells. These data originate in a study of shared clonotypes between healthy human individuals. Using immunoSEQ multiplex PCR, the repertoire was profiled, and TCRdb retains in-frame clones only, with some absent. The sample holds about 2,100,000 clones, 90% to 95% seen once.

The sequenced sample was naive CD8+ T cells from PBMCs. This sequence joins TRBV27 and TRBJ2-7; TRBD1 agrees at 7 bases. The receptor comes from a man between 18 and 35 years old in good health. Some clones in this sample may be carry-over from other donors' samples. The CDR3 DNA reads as TGTGCCAGCAGTGCCGTAGGGGGCCCCTCCTACGAGCAGTACTTC. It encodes CASSAVGGPSYEQYF.